This TCR beta chain was identified in a study of cytomegalovirus exposure and HLA in healthy donors. Study-wide results and caveats: Cytomegalovirus-associated TCR beta chains were listed, numbering 150 to 200.

This clone was picked up a small number of times. Its target is not known. The germline V gene encodes CDR1 MNHEY and CDR2 SMNVEV (reference sequence). Trimming removed 5 bases at V and 1 base at J, with 9 bases between. The CDR3 covers 15 residues. Clones were read by immunoSEQ multiplex PCR, and TCRdb kept only the in-frame ones, dropping some. Among around 60,000 clones, under 95% were seen once, and the ten largest hold roughly 1%. The source is a man aged 18-30 years in good health and CMV-seronegative. Sequencing was carried out using PBMCs. The chain recombines TRBV27 with TRBJ2-6; D gene unclear. The CDR3 loop is CASSPQQSGANVLTF. The DNA of the CDR3 is TGTGCCAGCAGTCCACAACAGTCTGGGGCCAACGTCCTGACTTTC.